This passage covers 27 T cell receptor beta chains from one sample sequenced in a study of T-cell reconstitution after alpha-beta-depleted transplantation in children. Using unique molecular identifiers, the investigators prepared the TCRbeta library. TCRdb called the PCR reads again in MiXCR, with one record for every CDR3 protein. Among about 72,000 distinct CDR3 sequences, about 7% were seen once, and the ten largest hold less than 3%. Here the sequenced sample was PBMCs from the stem cell graft donor, taken from the stem cell graft. These receptors were taken from a human donor who donated a stem cell graft to a child with acute lymphoblastic leukemia.

This clonotype was seen repeatedly, ten times or more. CDR3: CSVKRDGGGELFF. The CDR3 bases are TGCAGTGTGAAGCGGGACGGCGGCGGGGAGCTGTTTTTT. The chain is built from TRBV20-1 and TRBJ2-2; 7 positions match TRBD2. CDR3 length: 13 amino acids. Germline CDR1 DFQATT, CDR2 SNEGSKA (reference sequence). V lost 7 bases to trimming and J lost 7 bases; unmatched junction nucleotides: 9.

This clonotype occurred many times. The V and J genes are TRBV7-8 and TRBJ2-5; 11 positions match TRBD2. Per germline, CDR1 SGHVS and CDR2 FQNEAQ. The ends lost 7 bases at V and 5 bases at J; junction bases unmatched: 12. The CDR3 runs to 16 residues. CDR3 in DNA: TGTGCCAGCACCCCGGTGAGACTAGCGGGAATGGAGACCCAGTACTTC. Translating it yields CASTPVRLAGMETQYF.

There are many counts of this clonotype. The rearrangement joins TRBV7-9 to TRBJ2-5, with TRBD1 as a possible D gene (6 bases). Germline V gene sequence: CDR1 SEHNR, CDR2 FQNEAQ (reference sequence). This CDR3 spans 14 amino acids. V dropped 6 bases and J dropped 2 bases, with 13 bases sitting between them. CDR3 bases: TGTGCCAGCAGTGTGGACAGCCTTCAAGAGACCCAGTACTTC. It codes for CASSVDSLQETQYF.

This clonotype was counted at least ten times. The chain's CDR3 is CASRTGGRGSYNEQFF. CDR3 DNA: TGTGCCAGCAGGACAGGGGGCCGTGGCTCCTACAATGAGCAGTTCTTC. The genes are TRBV11-2 and TRBJ2-1; 10 bases line up with TRBD1. CDR3 size: 16 residues. J lost 0 bases, V lost 6 bases, and 5 bases had no gene match. Germline V gives CDR1 SGHAT, CDR2 FQNNGV.

The chain uses TRBV18 and TRBJ2-5; unclear D gene. The V gene's germline CDR1 is KGHSH and CDR2 LQKENI. Trimming pared 3 bases from V and 3 bases from J, leaving 2 bases between. The CDR3 has 11 residues. Written as DNA, the CDR3 is TGTGCCAGCTCACCCGAAGAGACCCAGTACTTC. Translating it yields CASSPEETQYF.

This clonotype was detected ten times or more. This rearrangement joins TRBV10-2 to TRBJ1-2, with D possibly matching TRBD1 (5 bases). V was shortened by 3 bases and J by 7 bases, with 12 bases between the two germline ends. CDR1 is WSHSY, CDR2 SAAADI, per germline. The CDR3 sequence is 13 residues long. The CDR3 spells CASSDRRVGGYTF. The CDR3 nucleotides are TGCGCCAGCAGTGACCGCAGGGTTGGTGGCTACACCTTC.

This clonotype was observed at least ten times. The rearrangement links TRBV7-2 to TRBJ2-7; the match to TRBD1 covers 7 bases. The CDR3 covers 14 residues. The germline V gene has CDR1 SGHTA and CDR2 FQGNSA. V lost 6 bases and J lost 3; bases outside the gene matches: 8. CDR3 sequence (DNA): TGTGCCAGCAGACGGAACCGACAGGGCTACGAGCAGTACTTC. Translated: CASRRNRQGYEQYF.

This sequence joins TRBV29-1 and TRBJ2-3; the D is unclear. The germline gives CDR1 SQVTM, CDR2 ANQGSEA. The germline V and J ends were trimmed by 7 bases and 1 base, with 15 bases remaining between them. This CDR3 is built from 14 residues. CDR3 loop: CSAQAHGGTDTQYF. The CDR3 region has the DNA TGCAGCGCCCAGGCCCATGGGGGCACAGATACGCAGTATTTT.

This clonotype has ten or more counts. CDR3 in amino acids: CAISDVTVSNTEAFF. CDR3 DNA: TGTGCCATCAGTGATGTCACCGTCTCGAACACTGAAGCTTTCTTT. The gene calls are TRBV10-3 and TRBJ1-1; D uncertain. Per the germline V gene, CDR1 is ENHRY and CDR2 is SYGVKD. V lost 3 bases to trimming and J lost 1 base, with 12 bases between them. This CDR3 contains 15 residues.

At least ten counts were recorded for this clonotype. The rearrangement links TRBV20-1 to TRBJ2-7; no clear D gene. There are 13 residues in the CDR3. Germline V CDR1 and CDR2: DFQATT, SNEGSKA (reference sequence). The V end was cut by 3 bases, the J end by 1 base, with 10 bases between. The CDR3 DNA reads as TGCAGTGCTAGTTGGTACAGTTCCTACGAGCAGTACTTC. Amino acids: CSASWYSSYEQYF.

This clonotype was seen many times. The V gene is TRBV6-6, the J gene TRBJ2-7; D gene uncertain. The CDR3 loop spans 12 amino acids. Deletions cut 6 bases from V and 4 bases from J, with 10 bases between. From germline, CDR1 is MNHNY and CDR2 SVGAGI (reference sequence). The CDR3 nucleotides read TGTGCCAGCAGAACTGAAGGGTACGAGCAGTACTTC. Protein sequence: CASRTEGYEQYF.

The chain is built from TRBV10-3 and TRBJ2-1, with TRBD2 matching 13 bases. The J segment lost 7 bases and the V segment lost 0 bases, leaving 0 bases of the junction unmatched. Germline CDR1 and CDR2: ENHRY and SYGVKD. The CDR3 length is 15 residues. The CDR3 region has the DNA TGTGCCATCAGTGAGTCGGGACTAGCGGGAAATGAGCAGTTCTTC. Translation gives CAISESGLAGNEQFF.

This clonotype showed up many times. The chain's CDR3 is CASSSEDGYEQYF. CDR3 bases: TGTGCCAGCAGCTCCGAGGACGGCTACGAGCAGTACTTC. V and J are TRBV13 and TRBJ2-7; D unresolved. CDR1 is PRHDT and CDR2 is FYEKMQ in the germline V gene (reference sequence). V was clipped by 4 bases and J by 3 bases, with 10 bases between them. The CDR3 has 13 residues.

Many counts were recorded for this clonotype. The chain combines TRBV5-5 with TRBJ2-7, with 11 bases that match TRBD1. This CDR3 has 16 residues. Germline V CDR1 and CDR2: SGHKS, YYEKEE (reference sequence). The junction had 11 bases not matched to a gene; V was cut back by 4 bases and J by 5 bases. The CDR3 bases are TGTGCCAGCAGCAGCCAGGGACAGGGGGAAACCCACGAGCAGTACTTC. Amino acid sequence: CASSSQGQGETHEQYF.

Ten or more counts support this clonotype. V gene TRBV12-3 or TRBV12-4 combines with J gene TRBJ1-2; D is ambiguous. The ends were cut back, 6 bases at V and 7 bases at J, with 18 bases in the middle. The CDR3 is 14 amino acids. The CDR3 DNA is TGTGCCAGCAGCCGCGCCGCCGGGTGGGGTGGCTACACCTTC. Translating it yields CASSRAAGWGGYTF.

This clonotype was recorded at least ten times. V usage is TRBV27 and J usage is TRBJ2-1; TRBD2 agrees at 9 bases. The CDR3 runs to 16 residues. Germline assignment: CDR1 MNHEY and CDR2 SMNVEV (reference sequence). J lost 4 bases, V lost 5 bases, and 9 bases had no gene match. CDR3 DNA: TGTGCCAGCAGTCCTTATGGGACTAGCTCGTACAATGAGCAGTTCTTC. The encoded protein is CASSPYGTSSYNEQFF.

Many counts were recorded for this clonotype. The rearrangement links TRBV24-1 to TRBJ2-3; the match to TRBD1 covers 10 bases. V lost 5 bases to trimming and J lost 5 bases; unmatched junction nucleotides: 6. CDR1 and CDR2 from the germline V gene are KGHDR and SFDVKD. This CDR3 spans 15 amino acids. The CDR3 here is CATSGGQGIVDTQYF. The CDR3 coding sequence is TGTGCCACCAGTGGGGGACAGGGGATTGTAGATACGCAGTATTTT.

In this sample, this clonotype turned up many times. This CDR3 is CSVEGGGPSYEQYF. In DNA form, the CDR3 reads TGCAGCGTTGAAGGCGGGGGGCCTTCCTACGAGCAGTACTTC. This chain joins TRBV29-1 and TRBJ2-7, with TRBD2 matching over 8 bases. V was clipped by 1 base and J by 1 base; unmatched bases: 3. The CDR3 runs 14 residues. CDR1 and CDR2 from the germline V gene are SQVTM and ANQGSEA.

There are many counts of this clonotype. The V call is TRBV6-4, the J call TRBJ2-1; 7 positions agree with TRBD2. Germline V gene sequence: CDR1 MRHNA, CDR2 SNTAGT. This CDR3 has 15 residues. The V segment lost 3 bases and the J segment 4 bases; nucleotides outside the gene matches: 6. In nucleotides, the CDR3 is TGTGCCAGCAGTGAGGCTAGCGGTCTTTACAATGAGCAGTTCTTC. Translating it yields CASSEASGLYNEQFF.

At least ten counts were recorded for this clonotype. J is TRBJ1-2 and V is TRBV5-1; D is perhaps TRBD1 (5 bases). V shed 0 bases and J shed 14 bases, with 14 bases lying between them. This CDR3 region has 12 residues. Per the germline V gene, CDR1 is SGHRS and CDR2 is YFSETQ. The CDR3 sequence: CASSLDGRRGTF. The CDR3 DNA is TGCGCCAGCAGCTTGGACGGCCGCCGGGGGACCTTC.

In its sample, this clonotype was seen many times. The chain recombines TRBV7-9 with TRBJ2-2, with 7 bases lining up with TRBD1. This CDR3 has 14 amino acids. The germline CDR1 and CDR2 sequences are SEHNR and FQNEAQ (reference sequence). Germline trimming cut 5 bases from V and 7 bases from J; bases unmatched to any gene: 7. The CDR3 is CASSLRTGHGELFF. The CDR3 DNA sequence: TGTGCCAGCAGCCTTCGGACAGGCCACGGGGAGCTGTTTTTT.

This clonotype has at least ten counts. CDR3 loop: CASSLGDLGYTF. The DNA for the CDR3 is TGCGCCAGCAGCTTGGGGGACCTAGGCTACACCTTC. This sequence joins TRBV5-1 and TRBJ1-2; a possible D gene is TRBD1 (5 bases). The germline gives CDR1 SGHRS, CDR2 YFSETQ. Trimming pared 0 bases from V and 8 bases from J, leaving 8 bases between. This CDR3 comprises 12 residues. The whole variable domain, filled in from reference TRBV5-1 and TRBJ1-2, reads KAGVTQTPRYLIKTRGQQVTLSCSPISGHRSVSWYQQTPGQGLQFLFEYFSETQRNKGNFPGRFSGRQFSNSRSEMNVSTLELGDSALYLCASSLGDLGYTFGSGTRLTVV.

This clonotype has ten or more counts. The chain combines TRBV5-1 with TRBJ2-2; 11 bases match TRBD2. V gave up 0 bases and J gave up 5 bases; unmatched junction bases: 3. Looked up from germline, CDR1 is SGHRS and CDR2 is YFSETQ. The CDR3 has 16 residues. In DNA, the CDR3 is TGCGCCAGCAGCTTGGCACTAGCGGGAGAAACCGGGGAGCTGTTTTTT. Protein product: CASSLALAGETGELFF.

This clonotype has ten or more counts. This rearrangement joins TRBV7-8 to TRBJ2-7; 8 positions agree with TRBD1. Trimming took 0 bases from V and 2 from J; bases not matched to a gene: 12. Germline values: CDR1 SGHVS, CDR2 FQNEAQ. The CDR3 is made up of 18 amino acids. CDR3 amino acids: CASSLARSGRTGPYEQYF. As DNA, the CDR3 is TGTGCCAGCAGCTTAGCGAGGTCGGGGAGGACAGGGCCCTACGAGCAGTACTTC.

V usage is TRBV28 and J usage is TRBJ2-7; a possible D gene is TRBD1 (7 bases). Trimming left V 2 bases short and J 2 bases short, with 13 bases between. The germline CDR1 and CDR2 sequences are MDHEN and SYDVKM. There are 15 residues in the CDR3. The CDR3 DNA reads TGTGCCAGCAGTTTAGGAGGGGGCAGGACCTACGAGCAGTACTTC. Its translation: CASSLGGGRTYEQYF.

This clonotype was seen ten or more times. The chain has TRBV7-2 and TRBJ2-4; TRBD1 is a possible D gene (6 bases). With 2 bases removed from V and 4 bases from J, the gap between germline ends came to 9 bases. Germline CDR1 and CDR2: SGHTA and FQGNSA. This CDR3 contains 14 residues. The CDR3 spells CASSLSRGKNIQYF. The CDR3 region has the DNA TGTGCCAGCAGCTTATCGAGGGGGAAAAACATTCAGTACTTC.

This clonotype was recorded at least ten times. The J gene is TRBJ2-5, the V gene TRBV7-3; D may be TRBD2 (6 bases). The CDR3 sequence is 15 residues long. Germline V gene lookup returns CDR1 SGHTA and CDR2 FQGTGA. V lost 6 bases and J 3 bases, leaving 17 bases between the germline ends. The CDR3 spells CASSRRGLGEETQYF. CDR3 sequence (DNA): TGTGCCAGCAGTCGTCGGGGGTTAGGCGAAGAGACCCAGTACTTC.